This passage covers 3 T cell receptor beta chains from one sample sequenced in a study of T cells in Graves' hyperthyroidism and ophthalmopathy. Template material for amplifying TCR beta CDR3 regions consisted of RNA transcripts. The HTBI primer set was used in a first-round RT-PCR of the TCR CDR3. MiXCR was run by TCRdb on the multiplex PCR reads, yielding one entry per CDR3 protein. The sample has a few hundred thousand distinct CDR3 sequences; roughly 50% are singletons. The specimen sequenced was peripheral blood or thyroid tissue (not recorded which). The receptor source for this set is a woman younger than 30 with Graves' hyperthyroidism.

Regarding this clonotype: Its ends do not fully match the called genes, so a read error is possible. The chain combines TRBV10-3 with TRBJ2-5; 9 nucleotides align to TRBD1. Germline-derived CDR1 and CDR2 are ENHRY and SYGVKD. This CDR3 contains 15 residues. DNA for the CDR3: TGTGCCAGCAGTTGGGACAGGGCGGCATTAGAGACCCAGTACTTC. Protein product: CASSWDRAALETQYF.

For this clonotype: Relative to the germline gene, one junction end is altered; a read error may explain this. The chain employs TRBV15 and TRBJ1-6; D is perhaps TRBD1 (5 bases). Germline CDR1 and CDR2: LNHNV and YYDKDF (reference sequence). CDR3 length equals 15 residues. The CDR3 spells CAISREVGAASPLHF. The CDR3 coding sequence is TGTGCCATCAGCAGAGAAGTAGGGGCCGCTTCACCCCTCCACTTT.

The chain couples TRBV20-1 to TRBJ1-1; no clear D gene. Per the germline V gene, CDR1 is DFQATT and CDR2 is SNEGSKA (reference sequence). With 3 bases removed from V and 5 bases from J, the gap between germline ends came to 25 bases. The CDR3 runs to 17 residues. CDR3 residues: CSASSIDTSSLSTEAFF. The CDR3 DNA reads TGCAGTGCTAGCTCTATCGATACCAGCAGCTTAAGTACTGAAGCTTTCTTT.